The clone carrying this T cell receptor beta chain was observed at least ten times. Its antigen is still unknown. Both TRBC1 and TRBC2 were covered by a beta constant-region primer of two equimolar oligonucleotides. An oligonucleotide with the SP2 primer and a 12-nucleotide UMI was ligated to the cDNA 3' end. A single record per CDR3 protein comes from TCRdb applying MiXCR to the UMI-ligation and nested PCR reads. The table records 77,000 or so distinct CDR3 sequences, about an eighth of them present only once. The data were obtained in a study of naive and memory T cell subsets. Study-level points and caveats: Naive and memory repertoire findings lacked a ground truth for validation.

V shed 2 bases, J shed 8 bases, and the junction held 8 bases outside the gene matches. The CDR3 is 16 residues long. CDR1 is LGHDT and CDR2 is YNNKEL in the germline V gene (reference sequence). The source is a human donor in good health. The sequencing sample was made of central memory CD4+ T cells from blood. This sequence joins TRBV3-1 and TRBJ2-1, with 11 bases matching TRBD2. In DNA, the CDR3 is TGTGCCAGCAGCCAATCTACAACTAGCGGGAGACATGAGCAGTTCTTC. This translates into CASSQSTTSGRHEQFF.